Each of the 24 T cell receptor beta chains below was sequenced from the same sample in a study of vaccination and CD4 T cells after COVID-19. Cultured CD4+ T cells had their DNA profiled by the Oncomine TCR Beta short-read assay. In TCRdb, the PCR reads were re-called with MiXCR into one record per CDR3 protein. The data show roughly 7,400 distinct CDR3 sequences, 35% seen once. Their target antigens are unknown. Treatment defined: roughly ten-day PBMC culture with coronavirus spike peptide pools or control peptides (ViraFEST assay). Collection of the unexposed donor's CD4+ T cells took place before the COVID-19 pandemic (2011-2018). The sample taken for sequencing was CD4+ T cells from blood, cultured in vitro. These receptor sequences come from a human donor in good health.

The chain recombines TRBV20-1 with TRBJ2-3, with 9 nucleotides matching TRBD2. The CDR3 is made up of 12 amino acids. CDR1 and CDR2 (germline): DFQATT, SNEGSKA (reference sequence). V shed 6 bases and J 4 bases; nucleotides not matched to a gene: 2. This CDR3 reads CSASSGADTQYF. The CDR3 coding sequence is TGCAGTGCCTCTAGCGGGGCAGATACGCAGTATTTT.

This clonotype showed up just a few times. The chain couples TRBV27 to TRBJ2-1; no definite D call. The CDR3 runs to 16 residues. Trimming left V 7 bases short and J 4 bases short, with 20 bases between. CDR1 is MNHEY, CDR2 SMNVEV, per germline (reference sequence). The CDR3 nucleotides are TGTGCCAGCACCTGGGGTTTCACGAGCAGATACAATGAGCAGTTCTTC. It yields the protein CASTWGFTSRYNEQFF.

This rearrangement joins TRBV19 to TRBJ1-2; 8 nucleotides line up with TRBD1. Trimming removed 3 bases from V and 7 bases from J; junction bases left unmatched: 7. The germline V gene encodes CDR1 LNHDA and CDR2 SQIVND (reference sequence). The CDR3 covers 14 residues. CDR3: CASSIGQGIGGYTF. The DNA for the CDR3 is TGTGCCAGTAGTATTGGACAGGGAATAGGTGGCTACACCTTC. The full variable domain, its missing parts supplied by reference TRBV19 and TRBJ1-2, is DGGITQSPKYLFRKEGQNVTLSCEQNLNHDAMYWYRQDPGQGLRLIYYSQIVNDFQKGDIAEGYSVSREKKESFPLTVTSAQKNPTAFYLCASSIGQGIGGYTFGSGTRLTVV.

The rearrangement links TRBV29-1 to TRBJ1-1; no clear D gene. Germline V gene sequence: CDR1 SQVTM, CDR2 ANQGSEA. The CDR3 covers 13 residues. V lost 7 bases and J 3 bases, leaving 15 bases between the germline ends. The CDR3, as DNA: TGCAGCGCTTTAGGCCCATGGGACACTGAAGCTTTCTTT. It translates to CSALGPWDTEAFF.

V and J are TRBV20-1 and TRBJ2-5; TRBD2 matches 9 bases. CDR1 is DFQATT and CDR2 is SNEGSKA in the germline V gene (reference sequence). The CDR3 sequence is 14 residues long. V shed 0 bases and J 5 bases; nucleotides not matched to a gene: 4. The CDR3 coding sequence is TGCAGTGCTAGAGATGGCGGGGGGGAGGAGACCCAGTACTTC. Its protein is CSARDGGGEETQYF.

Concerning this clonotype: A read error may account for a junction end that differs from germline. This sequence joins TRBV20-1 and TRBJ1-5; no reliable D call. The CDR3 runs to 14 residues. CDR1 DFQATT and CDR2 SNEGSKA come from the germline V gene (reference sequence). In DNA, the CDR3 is TGCAGTGCTAGAGATCGGCTCCGGGATCAGTCCCAGCATTTT. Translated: CSARDRLRDQSQHF.

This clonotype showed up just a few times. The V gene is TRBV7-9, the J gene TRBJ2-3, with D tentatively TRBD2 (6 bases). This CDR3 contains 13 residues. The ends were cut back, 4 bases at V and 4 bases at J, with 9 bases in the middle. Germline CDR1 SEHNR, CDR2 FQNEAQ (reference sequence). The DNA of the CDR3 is TGTGCCAGCAGCTGGCGGGGCGCAGATACGCAGTATTTT. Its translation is CASSWRGADTQYF.

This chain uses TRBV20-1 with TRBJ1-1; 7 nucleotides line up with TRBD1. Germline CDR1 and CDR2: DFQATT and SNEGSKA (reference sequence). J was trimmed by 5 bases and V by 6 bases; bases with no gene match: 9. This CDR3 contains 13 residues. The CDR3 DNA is TGCAGTGCAGGACAGGAAAGGGGGACTGAAGCTTTCTTT. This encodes CSAGQERGTEAFF.

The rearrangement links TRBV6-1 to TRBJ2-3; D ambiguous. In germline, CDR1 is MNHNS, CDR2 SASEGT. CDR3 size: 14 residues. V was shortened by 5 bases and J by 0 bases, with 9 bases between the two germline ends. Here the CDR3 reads CASSRLPSTDTQYF. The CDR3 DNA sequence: TGTGCCAGCAGTAGGCTCCCTAGCACAGATACGCAGTATTTT.

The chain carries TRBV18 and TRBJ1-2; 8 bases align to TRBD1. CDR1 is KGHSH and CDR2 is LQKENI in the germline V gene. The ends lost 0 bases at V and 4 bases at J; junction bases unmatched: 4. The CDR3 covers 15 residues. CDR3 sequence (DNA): TGTGCCAGCTCACCACCTACTCAGGGGGCCTATGGCTACACCTTC. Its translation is CASSPPTQGAYGYTF.

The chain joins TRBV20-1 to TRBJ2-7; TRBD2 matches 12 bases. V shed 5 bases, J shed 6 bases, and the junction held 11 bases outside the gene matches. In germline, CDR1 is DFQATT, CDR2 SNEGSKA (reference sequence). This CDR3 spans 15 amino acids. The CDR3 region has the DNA TGCAGTGCTGGGAGGCTAGCGGGGGGGCCAAGCGAGCAGTACTTC. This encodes CSAGRLAGGPSEQYF.

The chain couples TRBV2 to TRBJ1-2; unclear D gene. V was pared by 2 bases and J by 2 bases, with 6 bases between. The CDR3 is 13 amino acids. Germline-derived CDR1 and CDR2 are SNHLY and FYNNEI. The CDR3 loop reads CASSEQANYGYTF. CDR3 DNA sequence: TGTGCCAGCAGTGAACAGGCGAACTATGGCTACACCTTC.

This chain's CDR3 is CASSLGQGVVGANVLTF. CDR3 nucleotides: TGTGCCAGCAGCCTCGGACAGGGGGTTGTTGGGGCCAACGTCCTGACTTTC. The chain joins TRBV5-6 to TRBJ2-6; 10 positions match TRBD1. Germline trimming cut 4 bases from V and 3 bases from J; bases unmatched to any gene: 7. Germline CDR1 reads SGHDT; CDR2 reads YYEEEE. This CDR3 has 17 residues.

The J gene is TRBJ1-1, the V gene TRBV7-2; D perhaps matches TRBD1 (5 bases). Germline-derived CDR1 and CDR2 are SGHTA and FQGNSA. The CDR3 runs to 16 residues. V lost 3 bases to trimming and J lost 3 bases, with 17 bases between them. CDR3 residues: CASSFLVGPGDTEAFF. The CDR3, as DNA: TGTGCCAGCAGCTTTCTAGTGGGGCCAGGTGACACTGAAGCTTTCTTT.

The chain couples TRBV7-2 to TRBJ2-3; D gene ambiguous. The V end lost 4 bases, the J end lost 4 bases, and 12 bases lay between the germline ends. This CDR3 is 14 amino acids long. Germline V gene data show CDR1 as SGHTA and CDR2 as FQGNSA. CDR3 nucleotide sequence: TGTGCCAGCAGCTCACCGAAACATTCAGATACGCAGTATTTT. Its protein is CASSSPKHSDTQYF.

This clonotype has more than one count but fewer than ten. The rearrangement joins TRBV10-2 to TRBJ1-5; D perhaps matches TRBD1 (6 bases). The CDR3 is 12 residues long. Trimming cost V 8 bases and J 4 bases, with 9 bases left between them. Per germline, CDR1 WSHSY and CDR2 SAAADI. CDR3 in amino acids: CASGQGNQPQHF. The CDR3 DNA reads TGCGCCAGCGGGCAGGGGAATCAGCCCCAGCATTTT.

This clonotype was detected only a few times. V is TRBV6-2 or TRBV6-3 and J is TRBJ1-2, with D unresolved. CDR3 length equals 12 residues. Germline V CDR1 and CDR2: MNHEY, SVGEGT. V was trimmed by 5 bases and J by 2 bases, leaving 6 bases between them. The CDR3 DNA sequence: TGTGCCAGCAGTCCCGGCAACTATGGCTACACCTTC. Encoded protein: CASSPGNYGYTF.

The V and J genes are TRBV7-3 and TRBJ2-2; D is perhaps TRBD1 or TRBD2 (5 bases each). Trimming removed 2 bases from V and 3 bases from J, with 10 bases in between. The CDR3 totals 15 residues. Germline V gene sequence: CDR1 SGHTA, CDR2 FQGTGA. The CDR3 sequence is CASSLVGADTGELFF. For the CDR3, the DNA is TGTGCCAGCAGCTTAGTCGGGGCGGACACCGGGGAGCTGTTTTTT. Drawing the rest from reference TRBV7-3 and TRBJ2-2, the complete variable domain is GAGVSQTPSNKVTEKGKYVELRCDPISGHTALYWYRQSLGQGPEFLIYFQGTGAADDSGLPNDRFFAVRPEGSVSTLKIQRTERGDSAVYLCASSLVGADTGELFFGEGSRLTVL.

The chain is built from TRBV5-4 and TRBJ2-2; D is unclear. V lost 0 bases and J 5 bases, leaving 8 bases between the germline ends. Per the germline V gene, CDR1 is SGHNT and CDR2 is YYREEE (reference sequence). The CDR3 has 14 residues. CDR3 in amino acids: CASSLDPRTGELFF. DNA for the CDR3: TGTGCCAGCAGCTTGGACCCGCGGACCGGGGAGCTGTTTTTT.

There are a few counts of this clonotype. CDR3 bases: TGTGCCAGCAGTCCACAATCGAATGAGCAGTTCTTC. It is translated as CASSPQSNEQFF. The J gene is TRBJ2-1, the V gene TRBV27, with D hard to call. Trimming cost V 5 bases and J 7 bases, with 9 bases left between them. The germline gives CDR1 MNHEY, CDR2 SMNVEV (reference sequence). CDR3 length: 12 residues.

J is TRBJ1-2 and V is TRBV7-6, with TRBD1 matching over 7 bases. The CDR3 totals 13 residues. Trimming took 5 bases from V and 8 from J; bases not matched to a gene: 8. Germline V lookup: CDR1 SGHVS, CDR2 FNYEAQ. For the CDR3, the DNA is TGTGCCAGCAGCCATGACAGGGCCAGGGGCTACACCTTC. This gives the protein CASSHDRARGYTF.

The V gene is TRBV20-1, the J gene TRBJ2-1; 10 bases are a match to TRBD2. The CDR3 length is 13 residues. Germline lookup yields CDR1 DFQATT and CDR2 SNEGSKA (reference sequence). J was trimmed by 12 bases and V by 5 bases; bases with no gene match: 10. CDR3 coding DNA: TGCAGTGCTTCCCTAGCGGGGGTATGGGCGCAGTTCTTC. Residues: CSASLAGVWAQFF.

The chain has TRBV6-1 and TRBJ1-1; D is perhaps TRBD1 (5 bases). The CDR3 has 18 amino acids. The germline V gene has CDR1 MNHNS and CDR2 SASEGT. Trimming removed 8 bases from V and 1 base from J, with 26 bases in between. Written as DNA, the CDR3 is TGTGCCAGCCTCAGTCTTAGGGACCGATGGATTCGGAACACTGAAGCTTTCTTT. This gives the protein CASLSLRDRWIRNTEAFF.

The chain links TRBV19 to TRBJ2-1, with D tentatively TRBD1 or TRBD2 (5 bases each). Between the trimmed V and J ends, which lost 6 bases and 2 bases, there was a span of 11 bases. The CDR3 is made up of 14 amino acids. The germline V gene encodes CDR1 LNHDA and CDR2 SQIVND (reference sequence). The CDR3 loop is CASSPGRTYNEQFF. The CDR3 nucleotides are TGTGCCAGTAGCCCGGGACGGACCTACAATGAGCAGTTCTTC. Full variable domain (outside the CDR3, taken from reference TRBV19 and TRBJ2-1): DGGITQSPKYLFRKEGQNVTLSCEQNLNHDAMYWYRQDPGQGLRLIYYSQIVNDFQKGDIAEGYSVSREKKESFPLTVTSAQKNPTAFYLCASSPGRTYNEQFFGPGTRLTVL.